A selection of T cell receptor beta chains follows, all from one sample in a study of blood T cell repertoires in COVID-19. The table came from immunoSEQ multiplex PCR; TCRdb's copy has only in-frame clones and leaves some out. The sample yields some 330,000 clones, 83% seen once. Sequencing was carried out using PBMCs or T cells enriched from blood (not recorded which). These receptors were taken from a woman aged 45-59 years who had recovered from COVID-19. Each CDR3 is given with its conserved first and last residue. Fields, in order: CDR3 protein, CDR3 DNA, V gene, D gene, J gene, clone size. The D gene is left open where the match is weak. Only some rows state a clone size, as once, few, many or a class for expanded clones.

cdr3_aa: CASSWGGGTGVNNQPQHF
cdr3_nt: TGTGCCAGCAGTTGGGGGGGAGGGACAGGGGTGAACAATCAGCCCCAGCATTTT
v_call: TRBV27
d_call: TRBD1
j_call: TRBJ1-5
clone_size: NA

cdr3_aa: CASSFRTGGNQPQHF
cdr3_nt: TGTGCCAGCAGCTTCCGGACCGGCGGGAATCAGCCCCAGCATTTT
v_call: TRBV7-8
d_call: NA
j_call: TRBJ1-5
clone_size: few

cdr3_aa: CASSETGTGASPLHF
cdr3_nt: TGTGCCAGCAGCGAAACCGGGACAGGCGCTTCACCCCTCCACTTT
v_call: TRBV9
d_call: TRBD1
j_call: TRBJ1-6
clone_size: NA

cdr3_aa: CSASGRRGGYNEQFF
cdr3_nt: TGCAGTGCTAGTGGTCGACGGGGGGGCTACAATGAGCAGTTCTTC
v_call: TRBV20-1
d_call: TRBD2
j_call: TRBJ2-1
clone_size: NA

cdr3_aa: CASSLGGQGEGGYTF
cdr3_nt: TGTGCCAGCAGCTTAGGTGGACAGGGTGAAGGAGGCTACACCTTC
v_call: TRBV7-9
d_call: TRBD1
j_call: TRBJ1-2
clone_size: NA

cdr3_aa: CASGFGGRAEAFF
cdr3_nt: TGTGCTAGTGGTTTCGGGGGGAGGGCTGAAGCTTTCTTT
v_call: TRBV12-5
d_call: NA
j_call: TRBJ1-1
clone_size: once

cdr3_aa: CASSLHNRDRAYNEQFF
cdr3_nt: TGCGCCAGCAGTTTACACAACCGGGACAGGGCCTACAATGAGCAGTTCTTC
v_call: TRBV5-1
d_call: TRBD1
j_call: TRBJ2-1
clone_size: NA

cdr3_aa: CATIPLGGQGMDRTEAFF
cdr3_nt: TGTGCCACCATACCACTGGGGGGACAGGGGATGGATAGGACTGAAGCTTTCTTT
v_call: TRBV24-1
d_call: TRBD1
j_call: TRBJ1-1
clone_size: once

cdr3_aa: CASRKTGLDSTALF
cdr3_nt: TGTGCCAGCAGAAAAACAGGTCTCGATTCGACAGCTCTCTTC
v_call: TRBV28
d_call: NA
j_call: TRBJ2-4
clone_size: NA

cdr3_aa: CASSFDRGTVNTGELFF
cdr3_nt: TGTGCCAGCAGCTTCGATCGGGGGACAGTTAACACCGGGGAGCTGTTTTTT
v_call: TRBV5-5
d_call: NA
j_call: TRBJ2-2
clone_size: NA

cdr3_aa: CASSSSGAGTGELFF
cdr3_nt: TGTGCCAGCAGCTCGAGCGGGGCGGGCACCGGGGAGCTGTTTTTT
v_call: TRBV5-4
d_call: TRBD2
j_call: TRBJ2-2
clone_size: NA

cdr3_aa: CASSRTTGEQFF
cdr3_nt: TGTGCCAGCAGTAGGACGACAGGGGAGCAGTTCTTC
v_call: TRBV6-4
d_call: TRBD1
j_call: TRBJ2-1
clone_size: once

cdr3_aa: CASSYSSVNEQFF
cdr3_nt: TGTGCCAGCAGTTACTCGAGTGTAAATGAGCAGTTCTTC
v_call: TRBV6-5
d_call: NA
j_call: TRBJ2-1
clone_size: NA

cdr3_aa: CASSLGAGNEQYF
cdr3_nt: TGTGCCAGCAGCTTAGGGGCGGGTAACGAGCAGTACTTC
v_call: TRBV11-2
d_call: NA
j_call: TRBJ2-7
clone_size: NA

cdr3_aa: CASNGRAGPYNEKLFF
cdr3_nt: TGTGCCAGCAACGGAAGGGCAGGGCCGTATAATGAAAAACTGTTTTTT
v_call: TRBV2
d_call: NA
j_call: TRBJ1-4
clone_size: NA

cdr3_aa: CASSGDSVNYGYTF
cdr3_nt: TGTGCCAGCTCAGGGGACAGCGTTAACTATGGCTACACCTTC
v_call: TRBV18
d_call: TRBD1
j_call: TRBJ1-2
clone_size: once

cdr3_aa: CASSPYLGLGAYEQYF
cdr3_nt: TGTGCCAGCAGCCCCTACCTCGGACTAGGGGCCTACGAGCAGTACTTC
v_call: TRBV3-1/TRBV3-2
d_call: TRBD2
j_call: TRBJ2-7
clone_size: NA

cdr3_aa: CASSERLDSNQPQHF
cdr3_nt: TGTGCCAGCAGTGAGAGGCTTGATAGCAATCAGCCCCAGCATTTT
v_call: TRBV6-2/TRBV6-3
d_call: NA
j_call: TRBJ1-5
clone_size: NA

cdr3_aa: CASSSGRETQYF
cdr3_nt: TGTGCCAGCAGTAGTGGGAGAGAGACCCAGTACTTC
v_call: TRBV28
d_call: NA
j_call: TRBJ2-5
clone_size: NA

cdr3_aa: CASSYTTGGGSGNTIYF
cdr3_nt: TGCGCCAGCAGCTACACGACAGGCGGGGGGTCCGGAAACACCATATATTTT
v_call: TRBV5-1
d_call: NA
j_call: TRBJ1-3
clone_size: once

cdr3_aa: CASSPGGGAGNQPQHF
cdr3_nt: TGTGCCAGCAGCCCCGGTGGGGGCGCGGGCAATCAGCCCCAGCATTTT
v_call: TRBV3-1/TRBV3-2
d_call: NA
j_call: TRBJ1-5
clone_size: NA

cdr3_aa: CASSLALSYEQYF
cdr3_nt: TGTGCCAGCAGCTTAGCGCTTAGCTACGAGCAGTACTTC
v_call: TRBV7-2
d_call: NA
j_call: TRBJ2-7
clone_size: once

cdr3_aa: CSVVTGQSDQPQHF
cdr3_nt: TGCAGCGTTGTGACCGGACAGTCGGATCAGCCCCAGCATTTT
v_call: TRBV29-1
d_call: NA
j_call: TRBJ1-5
clone_size: NA

cdr3_aa: CASSYSTITGDQETQYF
cdr3_nt: TGTGCCAGCAGTTACTCGACCATAACAGGGGATCAAGAGACCCAGTACTTC
v_call: TRBV6-2/TRBV6-3
d_call: TRBD1
j_call: TRBJ2-5
clone_size: few

cdr3_aa: CASSPSGNTIYF
cdr3_nt: TGCGCCAGCAGCCCGAGCGGAAACACCATATATTTT
v_call: TRBV5-1
d_call: NA
j_call: TRBJ1-3
clone_size: NA

cdr3_aa: CAIREQLPPQETQYF
cdr3_nt: TGTGCCATCAGGGAACAACTACCCCCCCAAGAGACCCAGTACTTC
v_call: TRBV10-3
d_call: NA
j_call: TRBJ2-5
clone_size: NA

cdr3_aa: CASSLAGGGELFF
cdr3_nt: TGTGCCAGCAGCTTGGCGGGGGGCGGGGAGCTGTTTTTT
v_call: TRBV5-4
d_call: TRBD2
j_call: TRBJ2-2
clone_size: few

cdr3_aa: CAWSIESGAFF
cdr3_nt: TGTGCCTGGAGTATTGAATCGGGAGCTTTCTTT
v_call: TRBV30
d_call: NA
j_call: TRBJ1-1
clone_size: NA

cdr3_aa: CASSFRRMNTEAFF
cdr3_nt: TGCGCCAGCAGCTTTCGGCGGATGAACACTGAAGCTTTCTTT
v_call: TRBV5-1
d_call: NA
j_call: TRBJ1-1
clone_size: NA

cdr3_aa: CASSSGGGEQFF
cdr3_nt: TGTGCCAGCAGCTCGGGGGGTGGTGAGCAGTTCTTC
v_call: TRBV7-3
d_call: TRBD2
j_call: TRBJ2-1
clone_size: NA

cdr3_aa: CASSYMEGLTGELFF
cdr3_nt: TGCGCCAGCAGCTACATGGAGGGACTCACCGGGGAGCTGTTTTTT
v_call: TRBV5-1
d_call: NA
j_call: TRBJ2-2
clone_size: NA

cdr3_aa: CASSFRSTGTGYTGELFF
cdr3_nt: TGTGCCAGCAGCTTCCGCTCAACCGGGACAGGGTACACCGGGGAGCTGTTTTTT
v_call: TRBV5-4
d_call: TRBD1
j_call: TRBJ2-2
clone_size: few

cdr3_aa: CASSHTSGRGITEAFF
cdr3_nt: TGCGCCAGCAGCCATACCTCGGGGAGGGGGATCACTGAAGCTTTCTTT
v_call: TRBV4-1
d_call: NA
j_call: TRBJ1-1
clone_size: few

cdr3_aa: CASSLGTGVSDTQYF
cdr3_nt: TGTGCCAGCAGCTTAGGGACAGGGGTCTCAGATACGCAGTATTTT
v_call: TRBV7-2
d_call: TRBD1
j_call: TRBJ2-3
clone_size: NA

cdr3_aa: CASSAQTGYTEAFF
cdr3_nt: TGTGCCAGCAGTGCCCAGACAGGGTACACTGAAGCTTTCTTT
v_call: TRBV2
d_call: TRBD1
j_call: TRBJ1-1
clone_size: NA